A selection of T cell receptor beta chains follows, all from one sample in a study of blood T cell repertoires in COVID-19. The data were produced by immunoSEQ multiplex PCR, yet TCRdb's version contains in-frame clones alone and is incomplete. The table has approximately 310,000 clones, 75% to 90% seen once. Sequences were obtained from PBMCs or T cells enriched from blood (not recorded which). These receptor sequences come from a woman aged 25 to 39 who had been exposed to COVID-19. The CDR3 runs from the conserved cysteine through the conserved F or W. A D gene is named only where the DNA matches it firmly. Not every row has a clone size; where given, it reads once, few, many or a size class.

TRBJ1-4,NA,TRBV7-2,TRBD1,TGTGCCAGCAGCCCGAATACGGGACAGCGATTATCTAATGAAAAACTGTTTTTT,CASSPNTGQRLSNEKLFF
TRBJ2-7,NA,TRBV4-1,TRBD2,TGCGCCAGCAGCCAAAGCGGGAGGAACCCTAACGAGCAGTACTTC,CASSQSGRNPNEQYF
TRBJ1-2,NA,TRBV7-8,TRBD1,TGTGCCAGCAGCTTAGAGGACAGGGTAATTTCTTATGGCTACACCTTC,CASSLEDRVISYGYTF
TRBJ2-1,NA,TRBV2,TRBD2,TGTGCCAGCAGCGGAAGCGGGGGGCCGAACAATGAGCAGTTCTTC,CASSGSGGPNNEQFF
TRBJ1-1,few,TRBV6-5,NA,TGTGCCAGCAGTTCTAATACAGGGAACCCTGAAGCTTTCTTT,CASSSNTGNPEAFF
TRBJ1-5,NA,TRBV2,TRBD1,TGTGCCTCCCGGGGACAGGGGGCTGTTCAGCCCCAGCATTTT,CASRGQGAVQPQHF
TRBJ2-7,NA,TRBV14,TRBD2,TGTGCCAGCAGCCTGTCGGGGGGTACTTGGTACGAGCAGTACTTC,CASSLSGGTWYEQYF
TRBJ2-5,NA,TRBV2,NA,TGTGCCAGCAGCAAAATACAGGGCCCGCTAGGAGAGACCCAGTACTTC,CASSKIQGPLGETQYF
TRBJ1-6,NA,TRBV5-5,NA,TGTGCCAGCAGCTTGTCCCGGGAGGGCCCTAATAATTCACCCCTCCACTTT,CASSLSREGPNNSPLHF
TRBJ2-7,NA,TRBV9,NA,TGTGCCAGCAGCCCCGGCGGGGGCGGATACGAGCAGTACTTC,CASSPGGGGYEQYF
TRBJ2-1,once,TRBV5-5,NA,TGTGCCAGCACCTATCAGGACTACAATGAGCAGTTCTTC,CASTYQDYNEQFF
TRBJ1-6,NA,TRBV7-2,TRBD1,TGTGCCAGCAGCTCCGGGACAGGGATGAGACCCCTCCACTTT,CASSSGTGMRPLHF
TRBJ1-3,NA,TRBV5-1,TRBD1,TGCGCCAGCAGACGGGACAGCTCTGGAAACACCATATATTTT,CASRRDSSGNTIYF
TRBJ2-7,NA,TRBV28,TRBD1,TGTGCCAGCAGTTTATCCCCGACAGGGTGGGCCTACGAGCAGTACTTC,CASSLSPTGWAYEQYF
TRBJ2-7,NA,TRBV28,TRBD1,TGTGCCAGCAGTTCCGCGGGACAGGGTTCCTACGAGCAGTACTTC,CASSSAGQGSYEQYF
TRBJ2-1,NA,TRBV2,TRBD2,TGTGCCAGCAGTGAAGATAGCGGGATAGACAATGAGCAGTTCTTC,CASSEDSGIDNEQFF
TRBJ2-6,NA,TRBV10-3,NA,TGTGCCATCAGTGCGGGAGCCTCTGGGGCCAACGTCCTGACTTTC,CAISAGASGANVLTF
TRBJ2-2,NA,TRBV2,NA,TGTGCCAGCAGGGCGACAGTTAACACCGGGGAGCTGTTTTTT,CASRATVNTGELFF
TRBJ2-2,NA,TRBV6-5,NA,TGTGCCAGCAGTTACTCACAATCCGGGGAGCTGTTTTTT,CASSYSQSGELFF
TRBJ2-1,NA,TRBV5-1,TRBD1,TGCGCCAGCAGTTGGGACAGGGGGTCTTACAATGAGCAGTTCTTC,CASSWDRGSYNEQFF
TRBJ1-5,NA,TRBV3-1/TRBV3-2,NA,TGTGCCAGCAGCCCAGGGAATAATCAGCCCCAGCATTTT,CASSPGNNQPQHF
TRBJ1-2,few,TRBV28,TRBD1,TGTGCCAGCAGCGTCGGACAGGGCTATGGCTACACCTTC,CASSVGQGYGYTF
TRBJ1-6,NA,TRBV28,TRBD1,TGTGCCAGCAGTAAGCGGACAGGGGGAAATAATTCACCCCTCCACTTT,CASSKRTGGNNSPLHF
TRBJ2-2,NA,TRBV7-8,TRBD1,TGTGCCAGCAGCTTACATCGGACAGGGAGCGGGGAGCTGTTTTTT,CASSLHRTGSGELFF
TRBJ1-2,NA,TRBV27,TRBD1,TGTGCCAGCAGTTTAGGGACAGGGCAAACTAACTATGGCTACACCTTC,CASSLGTGQTNYGYTF